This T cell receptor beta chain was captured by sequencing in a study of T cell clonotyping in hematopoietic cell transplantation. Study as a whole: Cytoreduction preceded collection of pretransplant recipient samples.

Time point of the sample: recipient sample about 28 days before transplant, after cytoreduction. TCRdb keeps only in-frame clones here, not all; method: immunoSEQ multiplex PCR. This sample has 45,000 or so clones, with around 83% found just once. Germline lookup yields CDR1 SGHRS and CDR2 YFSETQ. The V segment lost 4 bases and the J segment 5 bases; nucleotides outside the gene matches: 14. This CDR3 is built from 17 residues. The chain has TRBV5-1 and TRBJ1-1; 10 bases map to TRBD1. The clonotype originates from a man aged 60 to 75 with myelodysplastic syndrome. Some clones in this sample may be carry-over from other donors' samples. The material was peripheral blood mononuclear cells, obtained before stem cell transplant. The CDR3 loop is CASSLGDRGIGGTEAFF. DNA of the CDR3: TGCGCCAGCAGCCTAGGGGACAGGGGCATAGGGGGGACTGAAGCTTTCTTT.